The 17 T cell receptor beta chains below were found in one sample sequenced in a study of regulatory T cells in long-lasting Graves disease. Arm-PCR of CDR3 regions and iRepertoire HTBI primers were used to build TCR beta libraries. Using its own MiXCR run on the multiplex PCR reads, TCRdb lists one record per CDR3 protein. The sample has around 450,000 distinct CDR3 sequences, 16% seen once; the top ten hold 12%. Time point of the sample: newly diagnosed GD, antithyroid drugs for less than 3 months. From RNA extracted from PBMCs, the TCR library was made. A further study also used this sample, focusing on T cells in Graves' hyperthyroidism and ophthalmopathy.

Material: peripheral blood mononuclear cells (PBMCs), obtained at new diagnosis, from a patient treated with antithyroid drugs. The source of these receptors is a man aged 40-55 years with Graves disease.

The table lists this clonotype with many counts. The rearrangement joins TRBV28 to TRBJ2-1; tentatively, D is TRBD2 (5 bases). Deletions cut 6 bases from V and 7 bases from J, with 13 bases between. The CDR3 extends over 13 amino acids. Germline V gene sequence: CDR1 MDHEN, CDR2 SYDVKM. The CDR3 nucleotides are TGTGCCAGCAGCAAGGCAAGGGAGAATGAGCAGTTCTTC. As protein: CASSKARENEQFF.

Turning to this clonotype: A much larger clone lies one base from this, so it may be a read error. Written as DNA, the CDR3 is TGTGCCAGCAGTCCCCAAATCTCACTAGCGGGAGAGCCCGGGGAGCTGTTTTTT. Translated: CASSPQISLAGEPGELFF. The chain uses TRBV27 and TRBJ2-2, with 11 bases fitting TRBD2. The CDR3 is made up of 18 amino acids. The germline gives CDR1 MNHEY, CDR2 SMNVEV (reference sequence). V was pared by 5 bases and J by 6 bases, with 14 bases of the junction left unmatched.

This clonotype has ten or more counts. V gene TRBV5-5 combines with J gene TRBJ2-1; TRBD2 is a possible D gene (5 bases). V lost 3 bases and J 0 bases, leaving 16 bases between the germline ends. The CDR3 extends over 17 amino acids. Germline-derived CDR1 and CDR2 are SGHKS and YYEKEE (reference sequence). The CDR3 coding sequence is TGTGCCAGCAGCTCCTCCGTCGGGGTTCGCTCCTACAATGAGCAGTTCTTC. Its protein product is CASSSSVGVRSYNEQFF.

This clonotype has ten or more counts. The chain carries TRBV20-1 and TRBJ2-7, with 7 bases aligning to TRBD1. Germline-derived CDR1 and CDR2 are DFQATT and SNEGSKA (reference sequence). The V gene end was trimmed by 1 base and the J gene end by 3 bases; junction bases not matched to a gene: 0. This CDR3 contains 12 residues. In nucleotides, the CDR3 is TGCAGTGCTAGAGGACAGGGCTACGAGCAGTACTTC. Protein product: CSARGQGYEQYF.

The chain uses TRBV19 and TRBJ2-1; 9 positions match TRBD2. The CDR3 sequence is 15 residues long. With 5 bases clipped from V and 1 base from J, the junction kept 3 bases outside the gene matches. Germline V lookup: CDR1 LNHDA, CDR2 SQIVND (reference sequence). CDR3 protein: CASSGSGRSYNEQFF. The CDR3, as DNA: TGTGCCAGTAGTGGAAGCGGGAGGTCCTACAATGAGCAGTTCTTC.

The chain employs TRBV5-1 and TRBJ2-5, with D possibly TRBD2 on 6 matching bases. V was pared by 4 bases and J by 2 bases, with 12 bases between. Germline lookup yields CDR1 SGHRS and CDR2 YFSETQ. The CDR3 is 14 amino acids. The CDR3 region is CASSTGTPQETQYF. CDR3 DNA sequence: TGCGCCAGCAGCACCGGGACTCCACAAGAGACCCAGTACTTC.

The sample holds many counts of this clonotype. V is TRBV12-3 or TRBV12-4 and J is TRBJ2-3; D not certain. The CDR3 spans 15 residues. V dropped 4 bases and J dropped 1 base, with 12 bases sitting between them. The CDR3 bases are TGTGCCAGCAGTTATGGGGTATTGGGCACAGATACGCAGTATTTT. This gives the protein CASSYGVLGTDTQYF.

This clonotype was counted ten times or more. The J gene is TRBJ2-7, the V gene TRBV5-1; 12 nucleotides align to TRBD2. Germline loops: CDR1 SGHRS, CDR2 YFSETQ. Trimming took 2 bases from V and 7 from J; bases not matched to a gene: 7. The CDR3 is made up of 15 amino acids. The CDR3 DNA reads TGCGCCAGCAGCTTCGAGACTAGCGGGAGATGGGAGCAGTACTTC. Amino acids: CASSFETSGRWEQYF. The variable domain in full, with the rest retrieved from reference TRBV5-1 and TRBJ2-7, is KAGVTQTPRYLIKTRGQQVTLSCSPISGHRSVSWYQQTPGQGLQFLFEYFSETQRNKGNFPGRFSGRQFSNSRSEMNVSTLELGDSALYLCASSFETSGRWEQYFGPGTRLTVT.

This sequence joins TRBV3-1 and TRBJ1-1, with 8 nucleotides matching TRBD1. CDR1 and CDR2 from the germline V gene are LGHDT and YNNKEL (reference sequence). The CDR3 contains 14 residues. V dropped 9 bases and J dropped 5; count of bases not matched to a gene: 11. The CDR3 sequence: CASSMWTGKTEAFF. DNA of the CDR3: TGTGCCAGTAGTATGTGGACAGGGAAGACTGAAGCTTTCTTT. The whole variable domain, remainder taken from reference TRBV3-1 and TRBJ1-1, is DTAVSQTPKYLVTQMGNDKSIKCEQNLGHDTMYWYKQDSKKFLKIMFSYNNKELIINETVPNRFSPKSPDKAHLNLHINSLELGDSAVYFCASSMWTGKTEAFFGQGTRLTVV.

The DNA for the CDR3 is TGCGCCAGCAGCTTGCGTAGTAGACAGGGAGGCACCGGGGAGCTGTTTTTT. Its translation is CASSLRSRQGGTGELFF. The rearrangement uses TRBV5-1 and TRBJ2-2; D may be TRBD1 (7 bases). Germline loops: CDR1 SGHRS, CDR2 YFSETQ. Trimming removed 1 base from V and 4 bases from J, with 17 bases in between. CDR3 length: 17 amino acids. Looking up the rest from reference TRBV5-1 and TRBJ2-2 gives the full variable domain: KAGVTQTPRYLIKTRGQQVTLSCSPISGHRSVSWYQQTPGQGLQFLFEYFSETQRNKGNFPGRFSGRQFSNSRSEMNVSTLELGDSALYLCASSLRSRQGGTGELFFGEGSRLTVL.

The CDR3: CASSNSEKLFF. The CDR3 DNA sequence: TGTGCCAGCAGCAACTCAGAAAAACTGTTTTTT. V usage is TRBV7-9 and J usage is TRBJ1-4; D is ambiguous. The length of the CDR3 is 11 residues. From germline, CDR1 is SEHNR and CDR2 FQNEAQ (reference sequence). V gave up 5 bases and J gave up 8 bases, with 6 bases separating them.

The chain combines TRBV2 with TRBJ2-6; unclear D gene. The germline V gene has CDR1 SNHLY and CDR2 FYNNEI. This CDR3 region has 14 residues. Deletions cut 8 bases from V and 0 bases from J, with 8 bases between. CDR3 coding DNA: TGTGCCAGCTTAGGGATCTCTGGGGCCAACGTCCTGACTTTC. Translation gives CASLGISGANVLTF. The entire variable domain, with the rest obtained from reference TRBV2 and TRBJ2-6, is as follows: EPEVTQTPSHQVTQMGQEVILRCVPISNHLYFYWYRQILGQKVEFLVSFYNNEISEKSEIFDDQFSVERPDGSNFTLKIRSTKLEDSAMYFCASLGISGANVLTFGAGSRLTVL.

Comments on this clonotype: A much larger clone lies a single base off, so this may be a read error. The chain joins TRBV18 to TRBJ1-1; D gene ambiguous. Germline assignment: CDR1 KGHSH and CDR2 LQKENI. The CDR3 contains 14 residues. V was shortened by 3 bases and J by 4 bases, with 12 bases between the two germline ends. This CDR3 reads CASSPRWETTEAFF. CDR3 nucleotide sequence: TGTGCCAGCTCACCGAGATGGGAGACCACTGAAGCTTTCTTT.

This clonotype was detected a few times. The chain uses TRBV24-1 and TRBJ1-5; the D gene is possibly TRBD1 (6 bases). The V end lost 3 bases, the J end lost 3 bases, and 17 bases lay between the germline ends. Germline CDR1 is KGHDR and CDR2 is SFDVKD. This CDR3 contains 17 residues. CDR3 bases: TGTGCCACCAGTGATCTCAGGGGAGTAGTGGTCAATCAGCCCCAGCATTTT. This translates into CATSDLRGVVVNQPQHF.

The rearrangement joins TRBV7-2 to TRBJ1-2; 10 positions agree with TRBD1. Germline CDR1 is SGHTA and CDR2 is FQGNSA. The length of the CDR3 is 14 residues. The V gene end was trimmed by 4 bases and the J gene end by 4 bases; junction bases not matched to a gene: 3. The CDR3 region has the DNA TGTGCCAGCAGCTCGACAGGGGGCCCCTATGGCTACACCTTC. Its translation is CASSSTGGPYGYTF.

This clonotype was detected many times. The rearrangement links TRBV28 to TRBJ1-1; D possibly corresponds to TRBD1 (5 bases). The CDR3 consists of 17 residues. V lost 5 bases, J lost 6 bases, and 25 bases lay in between. From germline, CDR1 is MDHEN and CDR2 SYDVKM. This CDR3 reads CASSRDGVMREASEAFF. For the CDR3, the DNA is TGTGCCAGCAGTCGGGACGGGGTCATGAGAGAAGCCTCTGAAGCTTTCTTT.

This clonotype was observed at least ten times. The chain recombines TRBV28 with TRBJ2-1, with D tentatively TRBD2 (5 bases). Germline assignment: CDR1 MDHEN and CDR2 SYDVKM. Between the trimmed V and J ends, which lost 6 bases and 7 bases, there was a span of 13 bases. The CDR3 consists of 13 residues. The CDR3, as DNA: TGTGCCAGCAGGGAGGAATTGGGGAATGAGCAGTTCTTC. Its protein product is CASREELGNEQFF. The variable domain in full, completed from reference TRBV28 and TRBJ2-1, reads DVKVTQSSRYLVKRTGEKVFLECVQDMDHENMFWYRQDPGLGLRLIYFSYDVKMKEKGDIPEGYSVSREKKERFSLILESASTNQTSMYLCASREELGNEQFFGPGTRLTVL.